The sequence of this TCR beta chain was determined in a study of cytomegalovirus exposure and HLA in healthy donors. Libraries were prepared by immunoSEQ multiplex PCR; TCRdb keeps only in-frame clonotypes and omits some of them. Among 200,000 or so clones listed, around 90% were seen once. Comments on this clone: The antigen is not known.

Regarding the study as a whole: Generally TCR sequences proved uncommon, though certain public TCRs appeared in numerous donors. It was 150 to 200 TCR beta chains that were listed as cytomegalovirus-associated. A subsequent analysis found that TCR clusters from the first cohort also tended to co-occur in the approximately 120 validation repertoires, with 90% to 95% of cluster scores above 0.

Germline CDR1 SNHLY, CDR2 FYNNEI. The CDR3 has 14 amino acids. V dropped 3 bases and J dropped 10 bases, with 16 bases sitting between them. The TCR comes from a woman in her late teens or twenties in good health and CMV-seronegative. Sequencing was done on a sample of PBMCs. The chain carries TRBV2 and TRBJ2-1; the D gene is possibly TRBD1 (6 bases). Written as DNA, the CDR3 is TGTGCCAGCAGTGATTGGGGTGGGACACTGGAGCAGTTCTTC. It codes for CASSDWGGTLEQFF.